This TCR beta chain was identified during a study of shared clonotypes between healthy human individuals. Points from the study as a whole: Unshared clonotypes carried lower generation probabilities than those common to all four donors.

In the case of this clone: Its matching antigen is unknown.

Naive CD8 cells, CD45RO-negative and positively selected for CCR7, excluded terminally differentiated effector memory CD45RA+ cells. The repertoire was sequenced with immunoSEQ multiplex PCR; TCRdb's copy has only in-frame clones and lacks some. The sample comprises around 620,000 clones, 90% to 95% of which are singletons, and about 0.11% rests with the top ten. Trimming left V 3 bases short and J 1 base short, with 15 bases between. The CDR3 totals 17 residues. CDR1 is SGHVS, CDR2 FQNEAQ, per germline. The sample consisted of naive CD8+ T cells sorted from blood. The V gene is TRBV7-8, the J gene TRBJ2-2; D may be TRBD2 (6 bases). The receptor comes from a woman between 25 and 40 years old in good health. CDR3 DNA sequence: TGTGCCAGCAGCTTCCCAAGGGACTCCGTGAACACCGGGGAGCTGTTTTTT. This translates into CASSFPRDSVNTGELFF.